One sample yielded the 22 T cell receptor beta chains listed below, sequenced in a study of cytomegalovirus exposure and HLA in healthy donors. It was with 60 Vbeta and 13 Jbeta primers that the PCR ran. TCRdb's table, derived via immunoSEQ multiplex PCR, lists solely in-frame clones and lacks some. The table includes under 150,000 clones, about 80% detected once. The sample taken for sequencing was PBMCs. All receptors derive from a human donor in good health.

This chain joins TRBV5-1 and TRBJ1-1; no clear D. CDR1 and CDR2 (germline): SGHRS, YFSETQ. The CDR3 runs to 13 residues. V lost 0 bases and J lost 7, with 10 bases in between. The CDR3 DNA reads TGCGCCAGCAGCTTGGATCGCGGTTTTGAAGCTTTCTTT. Translated, it gives CASSLDRGFEAFF.

The genes are TRBV7-8 and TRBJ1-2, with D uncertain. Germline CDR1 reads SGHVS; CDR2 reads FQNEAQ. This CDR3 is 15 amino acids long. Trimming cost V 5 bases and J 8 bases, with 21 bases left between them. CDR3 nucleotide sequence: TGTGCCAGCAGCGGCGGAGCGGAGGGCTTATTGGGCTACACCTTC. This encodes CASSGGAEGLLGYTF.

The rearrangement links TRBV18 to TRBJ2-1; 12 positions match TRBD2. CDR1 is KGHSH and CDR2 is LQKENI in the germline V gene. The trim removed 3 bases at V and 3 bases at J, leaving 3 bases unmatched. The CDR3 contains 16 residues. CDR3 region: CASSPRTSGDYNEQFF. CDR3 nucleotide sequence: TGTGCCAGCTCACCCAGGACTAGCGGGGACTACAATGAGCAGTTCTTC.

The chain employs TRBV5-8 and TRBJ1-5, with TRBD1 identical over 7 bases. CDR1 SGHTS and CDR2 YDEGEE come from the germline V gene. V gave up 3 bases and J gave up 1 base; unmatched junction bases: 4. The CDR3 extends over 15 amino acids. CDR3 DNA: TGTGCCAGCAGCTATGACAGGGAGAGCAATCAGCCCCAGCATTTT. Amino acid sequence: CASSYDRESNQPQHF.

The gene calls are TRBV9 and TRBJ1-2; D might be TRBD1 (6 bases). CDR1 is SGDLS and CDR2 is YYNGEE in the germline V gene. The CDR3 contains 14 residues. Trimming stripped 5 bases from V and 3 bases from J, with 14 bases between. The DNA of the CDR3 is TGTGCCAGCAGGAACCAGACAGGACACTATGGCTACACCTTC. It encodes CASRNQTGHYGYTF.

V is TRBV28 and J is TRBJ1-6; maybe TRBD1 (5 bases). CDR1 is MDHEN and CDR2 is SYDVKM in the germline V gene. The CDR3 covers 12 residues. The germline V and J ends were trimmed by 4 bases and 11 bases, with 9 bases remaining between them. As DNA, the CDR3 is TGTGCCAGCAGTTCACAGGCAACACCCCTCCACTTT. It is translated as CASSSQATPLHF.

CDR3 bases: TGTGCCACCAGCAGAGGCCGCTTCGATGCCCAGAATTCACCCCTCCACTTT. Translation gives CATSRGRFDAQNSPLHF. J is TRBJ1-6 and V is TRBV15; D not resolved. Germline CDR1 LNHNV, CDR2 YYDKDF (reference sequence). The CDR3 runs to 17 residues. V dropped 1 base and J dropped 7 bases, with 17 bases sitting between them.

The rearrangement links TRBV11-2 to TRBJ2-7; 7 nucleotides align to TRBD2. CDR3 length: 16 amino acids. V shed 0 bases and J 4 bases; nucleotides not matched to a gene: 9. Germline V gives CDR1 SGHAT, CDR2 FQNNGV. The CDR3 sequence is CASSLDSGTTTYEQYF. The CDR3 DNA follows: TGTGCCAGCAGCTTAGACTCCGGGACTACAACTTACGAGCAGTACTTC.

This rearrangement joins TRBV5-4 to TRBJ1-1; D remains ambiguous. Germline CDR1 SGHNT, CDR2 YYREEE (reference sequence). This CDR3 comprises 14 residues. Trimming stripped 1 base from V and 0 bases from J, with 7 bases between. CDR3 sequence: CASSLWRMNTEAFF. For the CDR3, the DNA is TGTGCCAGCAGCTTGTGGCGGATGAACACTGAAGCTTTCTTT.

The chain combines TRBV10-3 with TRBJ2-7; 10 positions match TRBD1. The CDR3 spans 14 residues. The germline V gene has CDR1 ENHRY and CDR2 SYGVKD. Losses at the gene ends were 0 bases for V and 6 bases for J; bases not matched to a gene: 2. CDR3 sequence reads: CAISESRDRGEQYF. CDR3 sequence (DNA): TGTGCCATCAGTGAGTCGAGGGACAGGGGCGAGCAGTACTTC.

The CDR3 DNA is TGTGCCAGCAGACGGACAGGGGGCACCCATACGGAGCAGTTCTTC. Its protein product is CASRRTGGTHTEQFF. V usage is TRBV6-5 and J usage is TRBJ2-1, with 11 nucleotides matching TRBD1. V was clipped by 6 bases and J by 10 bases; unmatched bases: 11. CDR3 length: 15 amino acids. Germline CDR1 is MNHEY and CDR2 is SVGAGI.

The J gene is TRBJ2-1, the V gene TRBV7-9, with D perhaps matching TRBD2 (6 bases). The CDR3 runs 12 residues. V lost 1 base and J 10 bases, leaving 8 bases between the germline ends. From germline, CDR1 is SEHNR and CDR2 FQNEAQ (reference sequence). This CDR3 is CASSLDGGEQFF. CDR3 nucleotides: TGTGCCAGCAGCTTAGACGGGGGAGAGCAGTTCTTC.

J is TRBJ2-2 and V is TRBV5-1, with D maybe TRBD1 (6 bases). The CDR3 contains 13 residues. Trimming removed 5 bases at V and 7 bases at J, with 12 bases between. Germline V gives CDR1 SGHRS, CDR2 YFSETQ. The CDR3, as DNA: TGCGCCAGCAGGGAACAGGGAAGCGGGGAGCTGTTTTTT. This translates into CASREQGSGELFF.

This clone was counted a single time. The chain is built from TRBV13 and TRBJ2-5; possibly TRBD2 for D (6 bases). Trimming took 5 bases from V and 5 from J, leaving 12 bases between them. The CDR3 is 13 residues long. Germline-derived CDR1 and CDR2 are PRHDT and FYEKMQ (reference sequence). In DNA form, the CDR3 reads TGTGCCAGCAGCGCCCGCGGGGTGGAGACCCAGTACTTC. This gives the protein CASSARGVETQYF.

This chain links TRBV11-2 with TRBJ2-7, with D perhaps TRBD1 (6 bases). Germline V gene sequence: CDR1 SGHAT, CDR2 FQNNGV. There are 19 residues in the CDR3. V gave up 2 bases and J gave up 2 bases, with 25 bases separating them. The CDR3 DNA follows: TGTGCCAGCAGCTTAATCGTGACGGGCCGGACAGCTGATACCTACGAGCAGTACTTC. It specifies CASSLIVTGRTADTYEQYF.

The chain couples TRBV27 to TRBJ2-7, with 13 bases lining up with TRBD2. V shed 6 bases and J 6 bases; nucleotides not matched to a gene: 11. The CDR3 sequence is 16 residues long. Germline lookup yields CDR1 MNHEY and CDR2 SMNVEV (reference sequence). CDR3 sequence: CASRIAGTSGVGEQYF. CDR3 DNA sequence: TGTGCCAGCAGGATCGCCGGGACTAGCGGGGTTGGCGAGCAGTACTTC.

The chain combines TRBV9 with TRBJ2-2; no reliable D call. Germline V CDR1 and CDR2: SGDLS, YYNGEE. The CDR3 runs to 16 residues. V gave up 3 bases and J gave up 6 bases, with 18 bases separating them. CDR3 protein: CASSATIDLRPGELFF. CDR3 nucleotides: TGTGCCAGCAGCGCCACTATCGACCTCAGACCCGGGGAGCTGTTTTTT.

The chain combines TRBV9 with TRBJ2-1; no definite D call. V was pared by 3 bases and J by 3 bases, with 16 bases between. The CDR3 has 16 residues. Germline CDR1 reads SGDLS; CDR2 reads YYNGEE. This CDR3 reads CASSASYRLVYNEQFF. In nucleotides, the CDR3 is TGTGCCAGCAGCGCCTCATACCGGCTAGTCTACAATGAGCAGTTCTTC.

The CDR3 spells CASSLGQGGTQYF. In DNA form, the CDR3 reads TGTGCCAGCAGCCTAGGGCAAGGGGGAACGCAGTATTTT. The genes are TRBV7-9 and TRBJ2-3; possible D gene TRBD1, 6 bases. The CDR3 totals 13 residues. Germline CDR1 reads SEHNR; CDR2 reads FQNEAQ (reference sequence). Trimming removed 5 bases at V and 9 bases at J, with 15 bases between.

The CDR3 region is CASSLQRHQTGELFF. The CDR3 region has the DNA TGTGCCAGCAGCTTGCAGAGACACCAAACCGGGGAGCTGTTTTTT. This sequence joins TRBV5-6 and TRBJ2-2; D gene unclear. Germline V gene data show CDR1 as SGHDT and CDR2 as YYEEEE. This CDR3 is built from 15 residues. Trimming pared 1 base from V and 5 bases from J, leaving 12 bases between.

The CDR3 sequence is CASSISISTDTQYF. The CDR3 DNA is TGCGCCAGCAGTATATCTATTAGCACAGATACGCAGTATTTT. The chain combines TRBV10-1 with TRBJ2-3; D ambiguous. The germline CDR1 and CDR2 sequences are WNHNN and SYGVQD (reference sequence). Trimming removed 5 bases at V and 0 bases at J, with 9 bases between. The CDR3 is 14 residues long.

The chain is built from TRBV5-1 and TRBJ2-5; the D is unclear. The germline V gene has CDR1 SGHRS and CDR2 YFSETQ. This CDR3 is built from 13 residues. Between the trimmed V and J ends, which lost 0 bases and 4 bases, there was a span of 7 bases. CDR3 in amino acids: CASSLGGGETQYF. For the CDR3, the DNA is TGCGCCAGCAGCTTGGGCGGCGGAGAGACCCAGTACTTC.